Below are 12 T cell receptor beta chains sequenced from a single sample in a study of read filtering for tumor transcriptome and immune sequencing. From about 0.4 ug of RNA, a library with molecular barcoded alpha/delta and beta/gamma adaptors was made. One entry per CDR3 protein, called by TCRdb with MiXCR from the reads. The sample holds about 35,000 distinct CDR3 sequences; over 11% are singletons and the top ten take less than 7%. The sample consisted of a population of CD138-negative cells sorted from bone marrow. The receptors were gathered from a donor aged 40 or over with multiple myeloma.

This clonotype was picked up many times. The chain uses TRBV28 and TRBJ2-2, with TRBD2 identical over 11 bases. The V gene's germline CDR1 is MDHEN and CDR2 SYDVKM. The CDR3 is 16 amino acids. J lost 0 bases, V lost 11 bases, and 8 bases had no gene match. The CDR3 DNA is TGTGCCCAGCGACTAGCGGGACTCGCGAACACCGGGGAGCTGTTTTTT. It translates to CAQRLAGLANTGELFF. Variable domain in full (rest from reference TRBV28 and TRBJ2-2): DVKVTQSSRYLVKRTGEKVFLECVQDMDHENMFWYRQDPGLGLRLIYFSYDVKMKEKGDIPEGYSVSREKKERFSLILESASTNQTSMYLCAQRLAGLANTGELFFGEGSRLTVL.

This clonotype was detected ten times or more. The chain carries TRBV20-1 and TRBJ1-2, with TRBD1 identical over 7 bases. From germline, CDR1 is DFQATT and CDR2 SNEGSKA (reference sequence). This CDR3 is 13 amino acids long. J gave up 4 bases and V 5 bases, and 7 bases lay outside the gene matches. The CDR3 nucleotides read TGCAGTGCTTCCAACGACAGGGTCTATGGCTACACCTTC. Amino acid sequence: CSASNDRVYGYTF.

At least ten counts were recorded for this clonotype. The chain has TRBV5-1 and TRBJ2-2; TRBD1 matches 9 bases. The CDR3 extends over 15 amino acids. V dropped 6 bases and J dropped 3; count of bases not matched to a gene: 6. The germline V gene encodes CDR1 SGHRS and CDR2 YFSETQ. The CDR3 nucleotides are TGCGCCAGCAACCAGGGGGACAGGGACACCGGGGAGCTGTTTTTT. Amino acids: CASNQGDRDTGELFF.

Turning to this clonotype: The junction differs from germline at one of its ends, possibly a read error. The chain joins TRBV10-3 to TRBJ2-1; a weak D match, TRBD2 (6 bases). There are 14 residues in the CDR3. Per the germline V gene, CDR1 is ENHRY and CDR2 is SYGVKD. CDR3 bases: TGTGCCATCTCGGGAGTAGAGGTTGAGGATGAGCAGTTGTTC. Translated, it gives CAISGVEVEDEQLF.

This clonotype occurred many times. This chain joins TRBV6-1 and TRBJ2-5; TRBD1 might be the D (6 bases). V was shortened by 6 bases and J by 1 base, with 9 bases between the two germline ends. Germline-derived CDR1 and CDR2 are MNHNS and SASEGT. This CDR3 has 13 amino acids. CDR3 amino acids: CASRLGGQETQYF. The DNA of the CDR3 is TGTGCCAGCAGATTAGGGGGCCAAGAGACCCAGTACTTC.

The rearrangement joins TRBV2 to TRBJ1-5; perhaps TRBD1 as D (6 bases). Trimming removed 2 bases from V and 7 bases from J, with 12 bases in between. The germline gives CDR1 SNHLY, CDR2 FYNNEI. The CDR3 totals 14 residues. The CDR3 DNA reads TGTGCCAGCAGTGAAATGGGGGGCGGACAGCCCCAGCATTTT. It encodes CASSEMGGGQPQHF.

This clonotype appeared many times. CDR3 in amino acids: CSVQPRPDQSTDTQYF. The CDR3 DNA follows: TGCAGCGTTCAGCCCCGACCAGACCAGAGCACAGATACGCAGTATTTT. The V gene is TRBV29-1, the J gene TRBJ2-3; no clear D. The length of the CDR3 is 16 residues. Germline lookup yields CDR1 SQVTM and CDR2 ANQGSEA. V was trimmed by 5 bases and J by 0 bases, leaving 18 bases between them.

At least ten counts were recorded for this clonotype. The CDR3 nucleotides are TGCGCCAGCAGCCTAAGGACAGGAACAGATACGCAGTATTTT. It translates to CASSLRTGTDTQYF. The chain employs TRBV5-1 and TRBJ2-3, with TRBD1 matching 7 bases. V shed 4 bases, J shed 3 bases, and the junction held 5 bases outside the gene matches. The CDR3 runs to 14 residues. Germline CDR1 SGHRS, CDR2 YFSETQ.

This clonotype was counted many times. The DNA for the CDR3 is TGCAGTGCTCAGCGGGAGTCAGTCTTCGCAGATACGCAGTATTTT. Its protein product is CSAQRESVFADTQYF. V is TRBV20-1 and J is TRBJ2-3; 8 nucleotides align to TRBD2. The CDR3 contains 15 residues. Looked up from germline, CDR1 is DFQATT and CDR2 is SNEGSKA (reference sequence). V trimming: 5 bases; J trimming: 4 bases; junction bases outside the gene matches: 11.

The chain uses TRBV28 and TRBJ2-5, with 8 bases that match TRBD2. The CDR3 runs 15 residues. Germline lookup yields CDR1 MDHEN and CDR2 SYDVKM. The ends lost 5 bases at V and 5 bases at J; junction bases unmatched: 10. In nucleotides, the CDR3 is TGTGCCAGCAGTCGGCCACTAGCGGATCGGGAGACCCAGTACTTC. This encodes CASSRPLADRETQYF. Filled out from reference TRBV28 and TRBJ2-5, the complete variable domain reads DVKVTQSSRYLVKRTGEKVFLECVQDMDHENMFWYRQDPGLGLRLIYFSYDVKMKEKGDIPEGYSVSREKKERFSLILESASTNQTSMYLCASSRPLADRETQYFGPGTRLLVL.

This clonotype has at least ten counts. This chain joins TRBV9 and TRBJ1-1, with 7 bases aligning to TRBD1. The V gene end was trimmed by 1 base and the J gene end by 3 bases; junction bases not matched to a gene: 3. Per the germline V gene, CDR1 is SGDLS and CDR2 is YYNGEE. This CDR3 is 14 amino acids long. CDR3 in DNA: TGTGCCAGCAGCGTAAAGGGGGCGGACACTGAAGCTTTCTTT. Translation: CASSVKGADTEAFF. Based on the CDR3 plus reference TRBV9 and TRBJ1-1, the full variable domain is DSGVTQTPKHLITATGQRVTLRCSPRSGDLSVYWYQQSLDQGLQFLIQYYNGEERAKGNILERFSAQQFPDLHSELNLSSLELGDSALYFCASSVKGADTEAFFGQGTRLTVV.

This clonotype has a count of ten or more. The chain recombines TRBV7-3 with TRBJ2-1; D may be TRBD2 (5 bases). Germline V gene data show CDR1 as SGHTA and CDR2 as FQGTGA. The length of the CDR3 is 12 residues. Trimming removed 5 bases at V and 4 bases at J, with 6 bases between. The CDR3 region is CASSGSYNEQFF. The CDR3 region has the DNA TGTGCCAGCAGCGGGAGTTACAATGAGCAGTTCTTC.